The 21 T cell receptor beta chains reported below all come from one sample, sequenced in a study of read filtering for tumor transcriptome and immune sequencing. This library used around 400 ng RNA and molecular barcoded adaptors spanning alpha/delta and beta/gamma chains. Each CDR3 protein is one row after TCRdb ran MiXCR on the reads. Among roughly 49,000 distinct CDR3 sequences listed, 20% were seen once. What was sequenced was a population of CD138-negative cells sorted from bone marrow. The receptors were sampled from a donor aged 40 or over with multiple myeloma.

Points on this clonotype: A far larger clone is just one base off, so this is likely a read error. V gene TRBV7-8 combines with J gene TRBJ2-1; the match to TRBD2 covers 8 bases. Germline loops: CDR1 SGHVS, CDR2 FQNEAQ. CDR3 length: 16 amino acids. CDR3 residues: CASSLNPGTRYNEQSF. CDR3 nucleotide sequence: TGTGCCAGCAGCTTAAACCCCGGGACTAGGTACAATGAGCAGTCCTTC.

At least ten counts were recorded for this clonotype. The chain recombines TRBV12-3 or TRBV12-4 with TRBJ2-2; 7 bases are shared with TRBD1. Trimming cost V 8 bases and J 6 bases; bases outside gene matches: 9. The CDR3 consists of 14 residues. In DNA form, the CDR3 reads TGTGCCAGCCTACAGGGGTCGTTAGCCGGGGAGCTGTTTTTT. Its translation is CASLQGSLAGELFF.

This clonotype came up many times. The V and J genes are TRBV5-1 and TRBJ1-1; the D gene is possibly TRBD1 (6 bases). Trimming took off 2 bases at V and 0 bases at J, with 8 bases between the two ends. The CDR3 spans 14 residues. Germline-derived CDR1 and CDR2 are SGHRS and YFSETQ. The CDR3 loop is CASSLTGMNTEAFF. The CDR3 DNA sequence: TGCGCCAGCAGCTTAACAGGGATGAACACTGAAGCTTTCTTT.

Worth noting for this clonotype: Since a much larger clone is just one base distant, this may be a read error. This rearrangement joins TRBV28 to TRBJ1-5; D unresolved. Germline CDR1 and CDR2: MDHEN and SYDVKM. CDR3 size: 12 residues. The CDR3 nucleotides are TGTGCCAGCACCGAACTCAATCAGCCCCAGCGTTTT. This translates into CASTELNQPQRF. The full variable domain, its missing parts supplied by reference TRBV28 and TRBJ1-5, is DVKVTQSSRYLVKRTGEKVFLECVQDMDHENMFWYRQDPGLGLRLIYFSYDVKMKEKGDIPEGYSVSREKKERFSLILESASTNQTSMYLCASTELNQPQRFGDGTRLSIL.

This clonotype was counted many times. The chain uses TRBV28 and TRBJ2-3, with D possibly matching TRBD1 (5 bases). The CDR3 runs to 15 residues. Germline CDR1 MDHEN, CDR2 SYDVKM. V gave up 2 bases and J gave up 4 bases, with 13 bases separating them. The CDR3 nucleotides are TGTGCCAGCAGTTTAACCCTCTTAGGGGCAGATACGCAGTATTTT. The encoded protein is CASSLTLLGADTQYF.

The chain recombines TRBV29-1 with TRBJ2-7, with D perhaps matching TRBD1 (6 bases). The CDR3 runs 14 residues. Trimming took off 6 bases at V and 0 bases at J, with 15 bases between the two ends. Looked up from germline, CDR1 is SQVTM and CDR2 is ANQGSEA. CDR3 bases: TGCAGCGTCCTGGGGGCGCGGAGCTCCTACGAGCAGTACTTC. Its translation is CSVLGARSSYEQYF.

This clonotype was counted many times. The chain combines TRBV5-1 with TRBJ2-6; D is uncertain. The germline CDR1 and CDR2 sequences are SGHRS and YFSETQ. V lost 1 base to trimming and J lost 0 bases, with 5 bases between them. The CDR3 covers 15 residues. The CDR3 loop is CASSLYRSGANVLTF. The CDR3 nucleotides are TGCGCCAGCAGCTTGTATCGCTCTGGGGCCAACGTCCTGACTTTC.

This clonotype was detected many times. V usage is TRBV28 and J usage is TRBJ2-3, with unresolved D. This CDR3 is built from 13 residues. From germline, CDR1 is MDHEN and CDR2 SYDVKM. Trimming stripped 5 bases from V and 2 bases from J, with 8 bases between. The chain's CDR3 is CASSKSPTDTQYF. The CDR3 DNA follows: TGTGCCAGCAGTAAAAGCCCCACAGATACGCAGTATTTT.

This clonotype showed up many times. The rearrangement links TRBV15 to TRBJ2-1; TRBD2 is a possible D gene (6 bases). The V gene's germline CDR1 is LNHNV and CDR2 YYDKDF (reference sequence). V lost 0 bases, J lost 1 base, and 22 bases lay in between. The CDR3 spans 20 residues. The CDR3, as DNA: TGTGCCACCAGCAGAGATCGTGGAGGGGCGCGGACCTATTCCTACAATGAGCAGTTCTTC. Translation: CATSRDRGGARTYSYNEQFF. Based on the CDR3 plus reference TRBV15 and TRBJ2-1, the full variable domain is DAMVIQNPRYQVTQFGKPVTLSCSQTLNHNVMYWYQQKSSQAPKLLFHYYDKDFNNEADTPDNFQSRRPNTSFCFLDIRSPGLGDTAMYLCATSRDRGGARTYSYNEQFFGPGTRLTVL.

By proportion, this clonotype is medium-sized. This chain connects TRBV11-3 to TRBJ2-1, with 7 nucleotides matching TRBD1. CDR3 length: 14 residues. The V gene end was trimmed by 2 bases and the J gene end by 6 bases; junction bases not matched to a gene: 4. Per the germline V gene, CDR1 is SGHNT and CDR2 is YENEEA. CDR3 amino acids: CASSLIGTVNEQFF. For the CDR3, the DNA is TGTGCCAGCAGCTTAATAGGGACAGTCAATGAGCAGTTCTTC.

This clonotype was observed at least ten times. For the CDR3, the DNA is TGCGCCAGCAGCCAATACAGTCACAAGTACTTC. It codes for CASSQYSHKYF. This rearrangement joins TRBV4-1 to TRBJ2-4; D gene ambiguous. In germline, CDR1 is MGHRA, CDR2 YSYEKL. With 2 bases removed from V and 14 bases from J, the gap between germline ends came to 10 bases. This CDR3 region has 11 residues.

This clonotype was seen many times. The CDR3 sequence: CASSPEGALVEAFF. In DNA form, the CDR3 reads TGTGCCAGCTCCCCCGAGGGGGCGTTGGTAGAAGCTTTCTTT. The genes are TRBV6-1 and TRBJ1-1, with TRBD1 matching over 7 bases. Germline CDR1 is MNHNS and CDR2 is SASEGT. V lost 8 bases and J lost 8; bases outside the gene matches: 14. This CDR3 region has 14 residues.

This clonotype was counted at least ten times. The chain is built from TRBV2 and TRBJ2-7; no clear D gene. This CDR3 has 13 amino acids. The V end was cut by 6 bases, the J end by 2 bases, with 11 bases between. The germline gives CDR1 SNHLY, CDR2 FYNNEI. As DNA, the CDR3 is TGTGCCAGCAGCATACGAGAGGCCTACGAGCAGTACTTC. Translating it yields CASSIREAYEQYF.

The chain combines TRBV5-1 with TRBJ2-2; D uncertain. Per the germline V gene, CDR1 is SGHRS and CDR2 is YFSETQ. Trimming removed 0 bases at V and 0 bases at J, with 9 bases between. The CDR3 is 16 amino acids. The CDR3 nucleotides are TGCGCCAGCAGCTTGGAAGGTGACACGAACACCGGGGAGCTGTTTTTT. This sequence encodes CASSLEGDTNTGELFF.

This clonotype came up once. This is likely a read error, given that the CDR3 carries no conserved phenylalanine or tryptophan at its end. The chain has TRBV6-5 and TRBJ1-1; tentatively, D is TRBD1 (5 bases). Trimming cost V 4 bases and J 7 bases, with 19 bases left between them. This CDR3 is built from 15 residues. Germline CDR1 reads MNHEY; CDR2 reads SVGAGI. CDR3 nucleotides: TGTGCCAGCAGTTGCTCGAACGGCGGGGCGAGTGAAGCTTTCCTT. Residues: CASSCSNGGASEAFL.

This clonotype was counted ten times or more. The genes are TRBV27 and TRBJ2-3; 12 bases map to TRBD1. CDR1 is MNHEY, CDR2 SMNVEV, per germline (reference sequence). The length of the CDR3 is 16 residues. V was pared by 5 bases and J by 4 bases, with 7 bases of the junction left unmatched. CDR3 protein: CASSPGTGGKADTQYF. The CDR3 DNA reads TGTGCCAGCAGTCCGGGGACAGGGGGCAAGGCAGATACGCAGTATTTT.

This clonotype was detected ten times or more. The chain recombines TRBV28 with TRBJ1-1, with 12 nucleotides matching TRBD1. In germline, CDR1 is MDHEN, CDR2 SYDVKM. This CDR3 is built from 17 residues. V lost 10 bases, J lost 4 bases, and 16 bases stayed unmatched. The CDR3 nucleotides read TGTGCCATAACAAGCTCGGGACAGGGGGCGCGTGGCACTGAAGCTTTCTTT. It translates to CAITSSGQGARGTEAFF.

A remark on this clonotype: A much larger clone differs by one base, so this may be a read error. The chain is built from TRBV9 and TRBJ2-7; weak D call: TRBD2 (6 bases). The germline V gene has CDR1 SGDLS and CDR2 YYNGEE. V was cut by 0 bases and J by 6 bases, with 10 bases left in between. This CDR3 is built from 13 residues. This CDR3 is CASSVEGRIEQYF. Written as DNA, the CDR3 is TGTGCCAGCAGCGTAGAAGGGAGGATCGAGCAGTACTTC. The whole variable domain, filled in from reference TRBV9 and TRBJ2-7, reads DSGVTQTPKHLITATGQRVTLRCSPRSGDLSVYWYQQSLDQGLQFLIQYYNGEERAKGNILERFSAQQFPDLHSELNLSSLELGDSALYFCASSVEGRIEQYFGPGTRLTVT.

This clonotype has a count of ten or more. The chain employs TRBV11-3 and TRBJ2-1; the D gene is possibly TRBD1 (5 bases). Germline CDR1 SGHNT, CDR2 YENEEA. Trimming removed 1 base from V and 6 bases from J, with 22 bases in between. This CDR3 has 18 amino acids. The CDR3 DNA follows: TGTGCCAGCAGCTTAGGTTTCGGTCTCAGGGAAGGTTCCAATGAGCAGTTCTTC. It is translated as CASSLGFGLREGSNEQFF.

This clonotype has ten or more counts. This chain uses TRBV11-2 with TRBJ2-2; perhaps TRBD2 as D (6 bases). The CDR3 totals 17 residues. The germline gives CDR1 SGHAT, CDR2 FQNNGV. Trimming pared 5 bases from V and 3 bases from J, leaving 19 bases between. CDR3 nucleotides: TGTGCCAGCAGCCCGTTCCGGGACTCGACGTACACCGGGGAGCTGTTTTTT. It yields the protein CASSPFRDSTYTGELFF.

This sequence joins TRBV28 and TRBJ2-3, with 9 nucleotides matching TRBD1. In germline, CDR1 is MDHEN, CDR2 SYDVKM. Germline trimming cut 2 bases from V and 5 bases from J; bases unmatched to any gene: 5. The CDR3 is 15 residues long. CDR3 sequence (DNA): TGTGCCAGCAGTTTACCCGGGACAGGGAAAGATACGCAGTATTTT. Translating it yields CASSLPGTGKDTQYF.